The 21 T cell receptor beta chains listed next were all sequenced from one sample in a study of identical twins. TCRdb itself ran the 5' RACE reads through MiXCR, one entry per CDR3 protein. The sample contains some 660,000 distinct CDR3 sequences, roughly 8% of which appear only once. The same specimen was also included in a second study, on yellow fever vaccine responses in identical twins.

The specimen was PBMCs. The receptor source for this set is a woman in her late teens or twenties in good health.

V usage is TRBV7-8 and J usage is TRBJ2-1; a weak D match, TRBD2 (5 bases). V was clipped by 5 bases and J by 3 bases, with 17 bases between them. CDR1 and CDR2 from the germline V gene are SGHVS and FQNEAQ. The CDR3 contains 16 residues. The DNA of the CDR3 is TGTGCCAGCAGCCCGAAGTACCGGGGAGTCTACAATGAGCAGTTCTTC. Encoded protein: CASSPKYRGVYNEQFF.

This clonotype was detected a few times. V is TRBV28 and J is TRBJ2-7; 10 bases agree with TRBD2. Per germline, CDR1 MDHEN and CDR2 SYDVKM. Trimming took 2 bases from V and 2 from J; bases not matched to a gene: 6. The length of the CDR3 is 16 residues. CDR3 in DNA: TGTGCCAGCAGTTTAACCTCTAGCGGGAGCCCCTACGAGCAGTACTTC. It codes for CASSLTSSGSPYEQYF.

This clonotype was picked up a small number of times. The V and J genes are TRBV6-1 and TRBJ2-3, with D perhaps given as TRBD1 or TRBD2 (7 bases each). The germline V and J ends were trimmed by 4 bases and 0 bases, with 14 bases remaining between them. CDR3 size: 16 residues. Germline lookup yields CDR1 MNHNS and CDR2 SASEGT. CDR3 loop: CASSARGGASTDTQYF. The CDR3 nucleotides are TGTGCCAGCAGTGCCAGGGGGGGGGCGAGCACAGATACGCAGTATTTT.

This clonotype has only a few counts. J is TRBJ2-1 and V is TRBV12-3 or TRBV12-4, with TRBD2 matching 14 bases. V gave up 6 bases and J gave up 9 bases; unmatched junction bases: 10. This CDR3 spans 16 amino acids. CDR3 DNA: TGTGCCAGCAGCCCCGGGACTAGCGGGAGAAGACTTGAGCAGTTCTTC. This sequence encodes CASSPGTSGRRLEQFF.

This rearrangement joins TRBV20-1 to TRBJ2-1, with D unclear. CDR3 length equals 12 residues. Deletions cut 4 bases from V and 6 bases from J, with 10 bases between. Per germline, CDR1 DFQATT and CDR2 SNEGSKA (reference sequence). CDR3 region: CSAIKVGNEQFF. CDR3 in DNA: TGCAGTGCTATCAAAGTTGGCAATGAGCAGTTCTTC.

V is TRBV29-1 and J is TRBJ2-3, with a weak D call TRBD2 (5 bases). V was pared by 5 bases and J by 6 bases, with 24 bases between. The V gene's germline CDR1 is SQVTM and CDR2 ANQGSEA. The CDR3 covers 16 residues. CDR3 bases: TGCAGCGTTCCTGGACTCGCGGAACCAGCAGCCGATACGCAGTATTTT. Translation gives CSVPGLAEPAADTQYF.

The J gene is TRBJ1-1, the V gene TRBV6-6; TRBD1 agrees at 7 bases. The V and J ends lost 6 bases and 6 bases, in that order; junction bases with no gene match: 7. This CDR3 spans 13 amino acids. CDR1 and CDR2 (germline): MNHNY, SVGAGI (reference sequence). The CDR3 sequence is CASSPVTGAEAFF. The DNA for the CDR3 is TGTGCCAGCAGCCCCGTAACAGGGGCTGAAGCTTTCTTT.

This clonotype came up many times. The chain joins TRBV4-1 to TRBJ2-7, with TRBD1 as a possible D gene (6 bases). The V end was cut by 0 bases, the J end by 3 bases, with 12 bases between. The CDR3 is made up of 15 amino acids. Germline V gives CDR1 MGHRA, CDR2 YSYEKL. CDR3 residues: CASSQETGPSYEQYF. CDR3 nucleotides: TGCGCCAGCAGCCAAGAGACAGGTCCAAGCTACGAGCAGTACTTC.

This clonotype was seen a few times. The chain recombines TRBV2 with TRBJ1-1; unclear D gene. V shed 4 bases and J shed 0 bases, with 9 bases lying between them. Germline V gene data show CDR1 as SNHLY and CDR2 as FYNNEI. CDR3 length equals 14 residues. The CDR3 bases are TGTGCCAGCAGTGTTAGTAGGATGAACACTGAAGCTTTCTTT. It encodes CASSVSRMNTEAFF.

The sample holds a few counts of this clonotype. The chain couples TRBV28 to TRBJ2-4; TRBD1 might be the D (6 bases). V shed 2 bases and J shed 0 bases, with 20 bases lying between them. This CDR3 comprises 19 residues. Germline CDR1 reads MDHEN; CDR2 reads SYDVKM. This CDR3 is CASSLGQGMGLLAKNIQYF. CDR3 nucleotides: TGTGCCAGCAGTTTAGGGCAGGGGATGGGATTGCTAGCCAAAAACATTCAGTACTTC.

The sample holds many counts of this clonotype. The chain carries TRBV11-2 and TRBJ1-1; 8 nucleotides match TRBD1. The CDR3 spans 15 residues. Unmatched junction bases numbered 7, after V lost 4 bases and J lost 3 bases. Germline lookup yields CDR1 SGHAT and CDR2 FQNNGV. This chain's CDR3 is CASSSGQGLYTEAFF. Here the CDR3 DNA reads TGTGCCAGCAGCTCCGGACAGGGATTATACACTGAAGCTTTCTTT.

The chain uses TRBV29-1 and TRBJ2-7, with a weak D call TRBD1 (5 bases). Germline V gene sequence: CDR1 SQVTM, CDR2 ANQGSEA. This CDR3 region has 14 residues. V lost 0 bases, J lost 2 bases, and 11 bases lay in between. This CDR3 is CSVEDHDRTYEQYF. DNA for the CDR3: TGCAGCGTTGAAGATCACGACAGAACCTACGAGCAGTACTTC.

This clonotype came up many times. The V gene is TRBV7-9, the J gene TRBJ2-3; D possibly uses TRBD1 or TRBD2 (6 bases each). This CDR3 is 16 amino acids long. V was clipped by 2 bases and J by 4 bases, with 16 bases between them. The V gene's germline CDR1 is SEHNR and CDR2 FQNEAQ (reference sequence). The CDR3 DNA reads TGTGCCAGCAGCTTAATCTCTCGGGGGCTGGCAGATACGCAGTATTTT. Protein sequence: CASSLISRGLADTQYF.

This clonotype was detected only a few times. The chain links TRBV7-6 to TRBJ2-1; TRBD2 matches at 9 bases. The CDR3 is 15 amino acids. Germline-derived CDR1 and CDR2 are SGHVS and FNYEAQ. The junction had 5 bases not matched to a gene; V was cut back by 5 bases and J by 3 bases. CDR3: CASSQLAGYYNEQFF. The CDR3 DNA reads TGTGCCAGCAGCCAGCTAGCGGGATACTACAATGAGCAGTTCTTC.

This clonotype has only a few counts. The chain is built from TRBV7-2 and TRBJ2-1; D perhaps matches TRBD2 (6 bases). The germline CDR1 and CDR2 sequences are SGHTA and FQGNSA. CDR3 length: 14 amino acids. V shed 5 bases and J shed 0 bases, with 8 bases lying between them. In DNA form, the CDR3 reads TGTGCCAGCAGCGTGACTAGCTCCTACAATGAGCAGTTCTTC. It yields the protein CASSVTSSYNEQFF.

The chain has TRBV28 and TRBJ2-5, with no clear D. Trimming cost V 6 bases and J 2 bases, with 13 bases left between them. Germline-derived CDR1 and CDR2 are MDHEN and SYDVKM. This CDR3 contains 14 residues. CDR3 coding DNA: TGTGCCAGCAGCCAACCGGCCCTTCAAGAGACCCAGTACTTC. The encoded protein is CASSQPALQETQYF. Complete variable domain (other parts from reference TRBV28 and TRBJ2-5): DVKVTQSSRYLVKRTGEKVFLECVQDMDHENMFWYRQDPGLGLRLIYFSYDVKMKEKGDIPEGYSVSREKKERFSLILESASTNQTSMYLCASSQPALQETQYFGPGTRLLVL.

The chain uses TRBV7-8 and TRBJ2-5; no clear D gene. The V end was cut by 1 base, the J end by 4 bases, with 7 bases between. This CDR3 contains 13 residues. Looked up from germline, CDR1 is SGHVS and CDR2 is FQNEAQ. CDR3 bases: TGTGCCAGCAGCTTAGACGGCCCAGAGACCCAGTACTTC. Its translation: CASSLDGPETQYF.

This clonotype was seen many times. The CDR3 DNA is TGTGCCAGCAGCCCCCGCATGGGGGAGACCCAGTACTTC. This sequence encodes CASSPRMGETQYF. V is TRBV7-2 and J is TRBJ2-5; D is unresolved. The CDR3 totals 13 residues. The V and J ends lost 5 bases and 5 bases respectively, with 12 bases between them. Germline V gene lookup returns CDR1 SGHTA and CDR2 FQGNSA.

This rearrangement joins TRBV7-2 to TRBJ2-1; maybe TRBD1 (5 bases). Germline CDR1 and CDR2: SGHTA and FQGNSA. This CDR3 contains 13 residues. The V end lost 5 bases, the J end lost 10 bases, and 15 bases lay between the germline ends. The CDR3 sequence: CASSGAGSREQFF. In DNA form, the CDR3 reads TGTGCCAGCAGCGGCGCAGGGTCGCGGGAGCAGTTCTTC.

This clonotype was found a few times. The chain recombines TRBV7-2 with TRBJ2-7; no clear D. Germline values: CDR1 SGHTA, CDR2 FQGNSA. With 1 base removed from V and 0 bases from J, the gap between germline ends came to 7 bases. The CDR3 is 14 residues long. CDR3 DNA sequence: TGTGCCAGCAGCTTAGGTCACACCTCCTACGAGCAGTACTTC. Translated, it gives CASSLGHTSYEQYF.

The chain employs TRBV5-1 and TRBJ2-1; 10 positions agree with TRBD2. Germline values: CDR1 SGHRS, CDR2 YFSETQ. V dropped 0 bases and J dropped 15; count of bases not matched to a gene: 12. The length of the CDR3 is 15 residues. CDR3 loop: CASSLVIAGGGVRFF. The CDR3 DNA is TGCGCCAGCAGCTTGGTGATAGCGGGAGGTGGGGTCCGGTTCTTC.